The entry below describes one T cell receptor beta chain. Its antigen is still unknown. V was shortened by 0 bases and J by 7 bases, with 21 bases between the two germline ends. The CDR3 covers 17 residues. CDR1 and CDR2 from the germline V gene are DFQATT and SNEGSKA (reference sequence). The sample belongs to a study of vaccination and CD4 T cells after COVID-19. The wider study: Spike peptides, overlapping and drawn from SARS-CoV-2, HCoV-NL63, HCoV-OC43 and HCoV-229E, were used to stimulate cells. Treatment of control cultures consisted of a CEFX pool, an HIV-1 Nef pool, or no peptide.

Study-wide results and caveats: Clonotypes reactive to SARS-CoV-2 had a median that went up from roughly 21 to 40, but not significantly.

Documented treatment: roughly ten-day PBMC culture with coronavirus spike peptide pools or control peptides (ViraFEST assay). An Oncomine TCR Beta short-read assay was used to sequence the DNA from cultured CD4+ T cells. The authors extracted genomic DNA from cultured CD4+ T cells. TCRdb processed the PCR reads anew with MiXCR; each CDR3 protein has one entry. Among 9,000 to 15,000 distinct CDR3 sequences listed, 58% were seen once. This TCR came from a human donor who had recovered from COVID-19. Sequencing was done on a sample of CD4+ T cells from blood, cultured in vitro. The V call is TRBV20-1, the J call TRBJ1-4; a possible D gene is TRBD1 (5 bases). The CDR3 DNA sequence: TGCAGTGCTAGAGATCCATCCACCTGGGATGGGACTGAAAAACTGTTTTTT. Translated, it gives CSARDPSTWDGTEKLFF.